One sample yielded the 23 T cell receptor beta chains listed below, sequenced in a study of T cell responses to AZD1222 COVID-19 vaccine. Sequencing used immunoSEQ multiplex PCR; TCRdb keeps in-frame clones, though not all of them. The sample lists about 140,000 clones, about 90% occurring once. Sequenced here: peripheral blood, sampled 28 days after the second AZD1222 dose. The origin of the receptors is an adult who received the AZD1222 COVID-19 vaccine.

The J gene is TRBJ2-1, the V gene TRBV12-3 or TRBV12-4, with 8 bases aligning to TRBD1. The V segment lost 4 bases and the J segment 8 bases; nucleotides outside the gene matches: 1. CDR3 size: 12 residues. The DNA of the CDR3 is TGTGCCAGCAGTTCGACAGGGGATGAGCAGTTCTTC. Amino acids: CASSSTGDEQFF.

The V and J genes are TRBV5-1 and TRBJ2-5, with unresolved D. Germline V gene lookup returns CDR1 SGHRS and CDR2 YFSETQ. Deletions cut 5 bases from V and 3 bases from J, with 5 bases between. CDR3 length: 11 amino acids. Written as DNA, the CDR3 is TGCGCCAGCAGGTCGGAAGAGACCCAGTACTTC. Residues: CASRSEETQYF. The variable domain in full, completed from reference TRBV5-1 and TRBJ2-5, reads KAGVTQTPRYLIKTRGQQVTLSCSPISGHRSVSWYQQTPGQGLQFLFEYFSETQRNKGNFPGRFSGRQFSNSRSEMNVSTLELGDSALYLCASRSEETQYFGPGTRLLVL.

The chain uses TRBV12-3 or TRBV12-4 and TRBJ1-1, with 9 bases lining up with TRBD1. With 5 bases clipped from V and 7 bases from J, the junction kept 5 bases outside the gene matches. The CDR3 covers 13 residues. The CDR3 DNA reads TGTGCCAGCAGTCGCGACAGGGGGATTGAAGCTTTCTTT. Protein product: CASSRDRGIEAFF.

V gene TRBV19 combines with J gene TRBJ1-6; D remains unclear. The CDR3 is 13 amino acids. CDR1 is LNHDA and CDR2 is SQIVND in the germline V gene (reference sequence). The V and J ends lost 9 bases and 6 bases respectively, with 12 bases between them. CDR3 nucleotide sequence: TGTGCCAGCAAGAGAAATGCTAATTCACCCCTCCACTTT. This codes for CASKRNANSPLHF.

The chain combines TRBV13 with TRBJ2-7, with D unresolved. The CDR3 extends over 13 amino acids. The V end lost 0 bases, the J end lost 3 bases, and 6 bases lay between the germline ends. The germline V gene encodes CDR1 PRHDT and CDR2 FYEKMQ (reference sequence). CDR3 sequence (DNA): TGTGCCAGCAGCTTAGGGCAGAACTACGAGCAGTACTTC. Protein product: CASSLGQNYEQYF.

This clone was picked up one time. For the CDR3, the DNA is TGTGCCAGCAGTGAACGACAGAACACTGAAGCTTTCTTT. Its protein is CASSERQNTEAFF. This sequence joins TRBV6-1 and TRBJ1-1; D is uncertain. The germline CDR1 and CDR2 sequences are MNHNS and SASEGT. The CDR3 length is 13 residues. V was clipped by 2 bases and J by 1 base, with 5 bases between them.

This chain joins TRBV28 and TRBJ1-1; D ambiguous. The CDR3 runs 12 residues. From germline, CDR1 is MDHEN and CDR2 SYDVKM. V was shortened by 3 bases and J by 10 bases, with 12 bases between the two germline ends. For the CDR3, the DNA is TGTGCCAGCAGTTTTGGAAAGTCGGCAGCTTTCTTT. Translation gives CASSFGKSAAFF.

V usage is TRBV3-1 (or the pseudogene TRBV3-2) and J usage is TRBJ1-6, with D possibly matching TRBD1 (5 bases). Germline V lookup: CDR1 LGHDT, CDR2 YNNKEL (reference sequence). This CDR3 is built from 13 residues. V lost 3 bases and J 14 bases, leaving 14 bases between the germline ends. In nucleotides, the CDR3 is TGTGCCAGCAGCCAGCAGGGTGCTCGAACCCTCCACTTT. Protein sequence: CASSQQGARTLHF.

This sequence joins TRBV24-1 and TRBJ1-1; 7 nucleotides match TRBD1. The length of the CDR3 is 15 residues. V lost 7 bases to trimming and J lost 0 bases; unmatched junction nucleotides: 7. The germline CDR1 and CDR2 sequences are KGHDR and SFDVKD. CDR3 loop: CATSTGDLMNTEAFF. CDR3 nucleotide sequence: TGTGCCACCAGCACAGGGGACCTAATGAACACTGAAGCTTTCTTT.

J is TRBJ2-1 and V is TRBV25-1, with a possible D match to TRBD1 (7 bases). Germline CDR1 is MGHDK and CDR2 is SYGVNS. The V end was cut by 5 bases, the J end by 2 bases, with 13 bases between. CDR3 length: 15 amino acids. The CDR3 region is CASSQAGGTYNEQFF. CDR3 coding DNA: TGTGCCAGCAGTCAGGCAGGGGGGACCTACAATGAGCAGTTCTTC. The full variable domain, in which reference TRBV25-1 and TRBJ2-1 provide the parts outside the CDR3, is EADIYQTPRYLVIGTGKKITLECSQTMGHDKMYWYQQDPGMELHLIHYSYGVNSTEKGDLSSESTVSRIRTEHFPLTLESARPSHTSQYLCASSQAGGTYNEQFFGPGTRLTVL.

The CDR3 sequence is CAWSTGGTANTEAFF. In DNA form, the CDR3 reads TGTGCCTGGAGTACGGGGGGGACAGCCAACACTGAAGCTTTCTTT. The chain links TRBV30 to TRBJ1-1, with TRBD1 matching over 7 bases. Per germline, CDR1 GTSNPN and CDR2 SVGIG (reference sequence). CDR3 size: 15 residues. V gave up 2 bases and J gave up 2 bases; unmatched junction bases: 8.

The rearrangement joins TRBV24-1 to TRBJ2-7; TRBD1 might be the D (6 bases). Per germline, CDR1 KGHDR and CDR2 SFDVKD. Trimming pared 0 bases from V and 0 bases from J, leaving 23 bases between. CDR3 size: 20 residues. For the CDR3, the DNA is TGTGCCACCAGTGATTTGCATTACAGGGATTGGACCAAATACTCCTACGAGCAGTACGTC. Translation: CATSDLHYRDWTKYSYEQYV.

V gene TRBV7-2 combines with J gene TRBJ2-1; TRBD2 matches at 8 bases. This CDR3 is built from 17 residues. CDR1 and CDR2 (germline): SGHTA, FQGNSA. V trimming: 7 bases; J trimming: 4 bases; junction bases outside the gene matches: 15. CDR3 sequence (DNA): TGTGCCAGCACCCCAGGGGCGGGAGGATCCCTTTACAATGAGCAGTTCTTC. It codes for CASTPGAGGSLYNEQFF. Based on the CDR3 plus reference TRBV7-2 and TRBJ2-1, the full variable domain is GAGVSQSPSNKVTEKGKDVELRCDPISGHTALYWYRQSLGQGLEFLIYFQGNSAPDKSGLPSDRFSAERTGGSVSTLTIQRTQQEDSAVYLCASTPGAGGSLYNEQFFGPGTRLTVL.

Comments on this clone: The same CDR3 also results from other DNA sequences found in this sample. The chain uses TRBV28 and TRBJ1-4; TRBD1 matches at 9 bases. The CDR3 extends over 15 amino acids. J was trimmed by 5 bases and V by 6 bases; bases with no gene match: 7. Germline values: CDR1 MDHEN, CDR2 SYDVKM. This CDR3 reads CASSPGTGPNEKLFF. CDR3 bases: TGTGCCAGCAGCCCCGGGACAGGGCCCAATGAAAAACTGTTTTTT.

This CDR3 reads CASSVVEQGGYTF. In DNA form, the CDR3 reads TGTGCCAGCAGCGTAGTCGAACAGGGCGGCTACACCTTC. V gene TRBV9 combines with J gene TRBJ1-2; D perhaps matches TRBD1 (6 bases). Trimming pared 0 bases from V and 8 bases from J, leaving 11 bases between. The CDR3 covers 13 residues. Germline assignment: CDR1 SGDLS and CDR2 YYNGEE.

The chain has TRBV21-1 and TRBJ1-2. TRBV21-1 is annotated as a pseudogene. The CDR3 has 16 residues. CDR3 sequence: CASTPWEGWGTYGYTF. The CDR3 nucleotides read TGTGCCAGCACCCCCTGGGAGGGATGGGGGACCTATGGCTACACCTTC.

The chain combines TRBV7-9 with TRBJ1-1; D call uncertain. V dropped 2 bases and J dropped 1 base, with 8 bases sitting between them. CDR3 size: 14 residues. The germline CDR1 and CDR2 sequences are SEHNR and FQNEAQ (reference sequence). Here the CDR3 DNA reads TGTGCCAGCAGCTTATCCGCGAGGAACACTGAAGCTTTCTTT. Protein sequence: CASSLSARNTEAFF.

The CDR3 DNA reads TGTGCCTGGAGTCCTCGACTCAATCAGCCCCAGCATTTT. This codes for CAWSPRLNQPQHF. V gene TRBV30 combines with J gene TRBJ1-5; D ambiguous. This CDR3 spans 13 amino acids. Trimming stripped 2 bases from V and 3 bases from J, with 8 bases between. CDR1 and CDR2 from the germline V gene are GTSNPN and SVGIG (reference sequence).

The CDR3 protein is CASSLGWGNTEAFF. CDR3 nucleotide sequence: TGTGCCAGCAGCTTGGGGTGGGGGAACACTGAAGCTTTCTTT. The chain recombines TRBV5-5 with TRBJ1-1; D is unresolved. The CDR3 is 14 residues long. CDR1 and CDR2 from the germline V gene are SGHKS and YYEKEE (reference sequence). Trimming took 0 bases from V and 1 from J, leaving 7 bases between them.

V and J are TRBV6-2 or TRBV6-3 and TRBJ2-2; D uncertain. V dropped 1 base and J dropped 6 bases, with 3 bases sitting between them. CDR3 length equals 12 residues. CDR1 is MNHEY and CDR2 is SVGEGT in the germline V gene. The CDR3 sequence: CASSYWSGELFF. The CDR3 DNA reads TGTGCCAGCAGTTACTGGTCCGGGGAGCTGTTTTTT.

V usage is TRBV15 and J usage is TRBJ1-2; tentative D call: TRBD1 (5 bases). The germline V gene has CDR1 LNHNV and CDR2 YYDKDF (reference sequence). The V end lost 1 base, the J end lost 1 base, and 13 bases lay between the germline ends. This CDR3 comprises 16 residues. The CDR3 region is CATSRGTTDINYGYTF. Written as DNA, the CDR3 is TGTGCCACCAGCAGAGGGACAACGGACATTAACTATGGCTACACCTTC.

This rearrangement joins TRBV11-3 to TRBJ2-3, with 9 bases that match TRBD1. This CDR3 contains 20 residues. V lost 3 bases, J lost 2 bases, and 18 bases stayed unmatched. Germline lookup yields CDR1 SGHNT and CDR2 YENEEA. The CDR3: CASSFLGRTGVGTHTDTQYF. The CDR3 DNA follows: TGTGCCAGCAGCTTCCTCGGGCGGACAGGGGTAGGTACCCACACAGATACGCAGTATTTT.

The chain has TRBV5-1 and TRBJ1-6; D gene ambiguous. Trimming took 0 bases from V and 5 from J, leaving 6 bases between them. Per germline, CDR1 SGHRS and CDR2 YFSETQ. The CDR3 runs 14 residues. CDR3: CASSLARDNSPLHF. CDR3 in DNA: TGCGCCAGCAGCTTGGCAAGGGATAATTCACCCCTCCACTTT.